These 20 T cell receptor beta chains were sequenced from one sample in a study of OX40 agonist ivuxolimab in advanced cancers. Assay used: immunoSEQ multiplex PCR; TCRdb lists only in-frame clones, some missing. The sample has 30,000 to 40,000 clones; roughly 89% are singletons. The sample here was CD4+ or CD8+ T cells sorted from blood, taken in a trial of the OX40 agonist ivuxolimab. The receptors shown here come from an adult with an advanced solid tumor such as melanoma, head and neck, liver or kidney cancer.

The CDR3 loop is CGSGGKSNQPQHF. The DNA for the CDR3 is TGTGGGTCGGGGGGAAAAAGCAATCAGCCCCAGCATTTT. The rearrangement uses TRBV28 and TRBJ1-5, with D perhaps matching TRBD1 (5 bases). Per germline, CDR1 MDHEN and CDR2 SYDVKM. The CDR3 sequence is 13 residues long.

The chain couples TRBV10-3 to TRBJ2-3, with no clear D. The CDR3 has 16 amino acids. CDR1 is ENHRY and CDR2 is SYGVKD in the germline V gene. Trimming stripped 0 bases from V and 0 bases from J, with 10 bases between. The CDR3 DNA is TGTGCCATCAGTGAGTCTGTGACCCCGAGCACAGATACGCAGTATTTT. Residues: CAISESVTPSTDTQYF.

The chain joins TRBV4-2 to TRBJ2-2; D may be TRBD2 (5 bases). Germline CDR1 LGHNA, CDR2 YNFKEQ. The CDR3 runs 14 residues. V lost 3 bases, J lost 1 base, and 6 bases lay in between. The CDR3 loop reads CASSQDLNTGELFF. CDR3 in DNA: TGTGCCAGCAGCCAGGACTTGAACACCGGGGAGCTGTTTTTT.

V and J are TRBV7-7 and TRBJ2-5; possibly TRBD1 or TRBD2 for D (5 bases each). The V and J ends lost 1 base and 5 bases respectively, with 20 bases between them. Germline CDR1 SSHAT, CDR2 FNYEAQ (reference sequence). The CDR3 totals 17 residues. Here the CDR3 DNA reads TGTGCCAGCAGCTTAGGCGTCCGGGGCAGATCCACTGAGACCCAGTACTTC. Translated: CASSLGVRGRSTETQYF.

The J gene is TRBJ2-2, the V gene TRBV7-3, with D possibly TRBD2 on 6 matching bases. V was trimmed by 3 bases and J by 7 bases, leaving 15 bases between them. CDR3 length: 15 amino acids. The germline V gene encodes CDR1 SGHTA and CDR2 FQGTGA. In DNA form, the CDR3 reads TGTGCCAGCAGCTTGGACTCACCCGGGGGCGGGGAGCTGTTTTTT. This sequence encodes CASSLDSPGGGELFF.

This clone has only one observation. The CDR3, as DNA: TGCGCCAGCAGATTGACAGTTGAAAGCTCCTACGAGCAGTACTTC. This sequence encodes CASRLTVESSYEQYF. The chain employs TRBV5-1 and TRBJ2-7, with D maybe TRBD1 (5 bases). The CDR3 covers 15 residues. The V gene's germline CDR1 is SGHRS and CDR2 YFSETQ. Between the trimmed V and J ends, which lost 5 bases and 0 bases, there was a span of 15 bases.

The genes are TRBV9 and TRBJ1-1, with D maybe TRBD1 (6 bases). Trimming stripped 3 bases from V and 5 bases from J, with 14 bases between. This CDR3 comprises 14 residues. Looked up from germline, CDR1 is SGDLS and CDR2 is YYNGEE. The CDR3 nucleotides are TGTGCCAGCAGCGCGGGGGCCCTCGGAACTGAAGCTTTCTTT. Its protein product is CASSAGALGTEAFF.

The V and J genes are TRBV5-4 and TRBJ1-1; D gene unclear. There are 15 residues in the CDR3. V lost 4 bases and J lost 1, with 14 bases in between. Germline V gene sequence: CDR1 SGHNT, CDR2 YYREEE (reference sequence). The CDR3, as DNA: TGTGCCAGCAGCCCCTGGGCTGGAACGAACACTGAAGCTTTCTTT. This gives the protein CASSPWAGTNTEAFF.

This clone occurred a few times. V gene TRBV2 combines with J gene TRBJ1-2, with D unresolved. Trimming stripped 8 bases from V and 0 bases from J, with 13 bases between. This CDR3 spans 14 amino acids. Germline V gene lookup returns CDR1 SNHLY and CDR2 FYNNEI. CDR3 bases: TGTGCCAGCCGGGGAGGCAGCTCTAACTATGGCTACACCTTC. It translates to CASRGGSSNYGYTF.

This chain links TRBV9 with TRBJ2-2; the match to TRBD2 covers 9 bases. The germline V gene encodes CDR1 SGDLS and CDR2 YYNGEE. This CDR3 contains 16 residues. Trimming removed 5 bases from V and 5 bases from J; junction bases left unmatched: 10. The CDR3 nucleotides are TGTGCCAGCAGGGAGGGGGTAGCGGGAGCTACCGGGGAGCTGTTTTTT. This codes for CASREGVAGATGELFF.

The CDR3 coding sequence is TGTGCCAGCAGGACCCTAGCCCCTTCCTACAATGAGCAGTTCTTC. Its protein product is CASRTLAPSYNEQFF. The rearrangement links TRBV2 to TRBJ2-1; a weak D match, TRBD2 (5 bases). V dropped 6 bases and J dropped 1 base, with 13 bases sitting between them. The CDR3 contains 15 residues. Germline CDR1 SNHLY, CDR2 FYNNEI.

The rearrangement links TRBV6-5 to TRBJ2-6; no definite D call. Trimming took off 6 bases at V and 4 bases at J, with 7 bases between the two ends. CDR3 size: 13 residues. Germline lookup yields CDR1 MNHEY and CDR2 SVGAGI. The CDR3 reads CASRRPGANVLTF. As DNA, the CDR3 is TGTGCCAGCAGACGACCCGGGGCCAACGTCCTGACTTTC.

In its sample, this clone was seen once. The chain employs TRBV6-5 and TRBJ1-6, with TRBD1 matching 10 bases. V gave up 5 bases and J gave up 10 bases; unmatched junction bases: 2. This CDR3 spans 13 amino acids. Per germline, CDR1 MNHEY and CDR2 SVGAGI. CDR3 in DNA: TGTGCCAGCAGTAGGACAGGGGGATCACCCCTCCACTTT. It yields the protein CASSRTGGSPLHF.

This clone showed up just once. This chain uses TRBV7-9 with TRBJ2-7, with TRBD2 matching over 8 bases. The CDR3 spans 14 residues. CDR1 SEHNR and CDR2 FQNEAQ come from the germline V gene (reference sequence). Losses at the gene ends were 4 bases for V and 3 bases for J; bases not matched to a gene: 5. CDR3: CASSSDRGGYEQYF. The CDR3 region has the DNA TGTGCCAGCAGCTCCGACCGGGGGGGCTACGAGCAGTACTTC.

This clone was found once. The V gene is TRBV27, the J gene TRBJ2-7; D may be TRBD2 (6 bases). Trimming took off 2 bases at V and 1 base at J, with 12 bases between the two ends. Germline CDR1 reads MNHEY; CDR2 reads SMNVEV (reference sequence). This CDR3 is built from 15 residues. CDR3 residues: CASSLAGYGSYEQYF. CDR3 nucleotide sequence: TGTGCCAGCAGTTTAGCGGGGTATGGGTCCTACGAGCAGTACTTC.

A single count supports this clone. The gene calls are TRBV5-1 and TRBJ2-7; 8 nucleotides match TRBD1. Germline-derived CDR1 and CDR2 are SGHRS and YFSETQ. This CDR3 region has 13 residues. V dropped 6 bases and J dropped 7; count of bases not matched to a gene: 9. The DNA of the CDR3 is TGCGCCAGCACTCGACAGGGGATGGAGGAGCAGTACTTC. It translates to CASTRQGMEEQYF.

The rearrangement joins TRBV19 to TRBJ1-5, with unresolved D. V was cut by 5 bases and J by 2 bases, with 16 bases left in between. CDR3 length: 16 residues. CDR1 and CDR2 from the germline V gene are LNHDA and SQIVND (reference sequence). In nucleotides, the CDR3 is TGTGCCAGTAGTCCTTCCTTCACGAAAGGCAATCAGCCCCAGCATTTT. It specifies CASSPSFTKGNQPQHF.

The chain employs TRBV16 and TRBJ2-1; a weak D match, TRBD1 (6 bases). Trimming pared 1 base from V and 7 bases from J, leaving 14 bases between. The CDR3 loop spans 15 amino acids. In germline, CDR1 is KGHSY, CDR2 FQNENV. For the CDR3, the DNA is TGTGCCAGCAGCCAATTTTGGCAGGGGATGAATGAGCAGTTCTTC. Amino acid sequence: CASSQFWQGMNEQFF.

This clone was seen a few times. CDR3 loop: CASSGQFF. The CDR3 nucleotides are TGTGCCAGCAGTGGGCAGTTCTTC. V is TRBV2 and J is TRBJ2-1; no reliable D call. Germline-derived CDR1 and CDR2 are SNHLY and FYNNEI. Trimming took 4 bases from V and 12 from J, leaving 1 base between them. This CDR3 region has 8 residues.

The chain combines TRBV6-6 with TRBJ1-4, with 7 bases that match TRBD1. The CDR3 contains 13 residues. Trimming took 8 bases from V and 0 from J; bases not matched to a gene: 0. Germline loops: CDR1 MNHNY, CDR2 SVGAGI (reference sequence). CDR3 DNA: TGTGCCAGCCAGGGGGCAACTAATGAAAAACTGTTTTTT. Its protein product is CASQGATNEKLFF.